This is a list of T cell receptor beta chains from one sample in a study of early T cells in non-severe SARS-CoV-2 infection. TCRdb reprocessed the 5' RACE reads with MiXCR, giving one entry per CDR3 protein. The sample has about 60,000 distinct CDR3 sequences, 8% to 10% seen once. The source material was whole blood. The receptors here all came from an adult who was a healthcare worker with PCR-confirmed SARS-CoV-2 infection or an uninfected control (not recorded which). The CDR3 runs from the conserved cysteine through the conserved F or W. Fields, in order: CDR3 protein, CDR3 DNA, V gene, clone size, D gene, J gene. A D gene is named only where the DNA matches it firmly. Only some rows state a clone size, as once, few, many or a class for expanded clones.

cdr3_aa: CASSYLAGGLNEQFF
cdr3_nt: TGTGCCAGCAGTTATCTAGCGGGAGGACTGAATGAGCAGTTCTTC
v_call: TRBV6-6
clone_size: many
d_call: TRBD2
j_call: TRBJ2-1

cdr3_aa: CASSLRDYNEQFF
cdr3_nt: TGCGCCAGCAGCTTGCGGGACTACAATGAGCAGTTCTTC
v_call: TRBV5-1
clone_size: few
d_call: -
j_call: TRBJ2-1

cdr3_aa: CASSFMGQGNNEQFF
cdr3_nt: TGTGCCAGCAGCTTTATGGGACAGGGGAACAATGAGCAGTTCTTC
v_call: TRBV11-2
clone_size: many
d_call: TRBD1
j_call: TRBJ2-1

cdr3_aa: CSVREGGNTGELFF
cdr3_nt: TGCAGCGTGAGGGAAGGGGGGAACACCGGGGAGCTGTTTTTT
v_call: TRBV29-1
clone_size: -
d_call: -
j_call: TRBJ2-2

cdr3_aa: CASSIGRDAKGGEQFF
cdr3_nt: TGTGCCAGTAGTATAGGCCGGGACGCCAAGGGGGGTGAGCAGTTCTTC
v_call: TRBV19
clone_size: few
d_call: -
j_call: TRBJ2-1

cdr3_aa: CASSFTGIGGTGELFF
cdr3_nt: TGTGCCAGCAGTTTCACAGGGATTGGGGGCACCGGGGAGCTGTTTTTT
v_call: TRBV6-6
clone_size: many
d_call: -
j_call: TRBJ2-2

cdr3_aa: CASSQVDGSLNNEQFF
cdr3_nt: TGTGCCAGCAGCCAAGTTGACGGGAGTCTCAACAATGAGCAGTTCTTC
v_call: TRBV4-2
clone_size: many
d_call: -
j_call: TRBJ2-1

cdr3_aa: CASRPRVATGELFF
cdr3_nt: TGTGCCAGCAGGCCCCGTGTAGCTACCGGGGAGCTGTTTTTT
v_call: TRBV7-2
clone_size: few
d_call: -
j_call: TRBJ2-2

cdr3_aa: CASTNLWGTSGRYEQFF
cdr3_nt: TGTGCCAGCACTAATCTGTGGGGGACTAGCGGGAGGTATGAGCAGTTCTTC
v_call: TRBV7-9
clone_size: -
d_call: TRBD2
j_call: TRBJ2-1

cdr3_aa: CASSQSVGGSKPYEQYF
cdr3_nt: TGCGCCAGCAGTCAATCGGTAGGGGGGAGTAAACCCTACGAGCAGTACTTC
v_call: TRBV23-1
clone_size: -
d_call: -
j_call: TRBJ2-7

cdr3_aa: CSARDPTAPGTQHF
cdr3_nt: TGCAGTGCTAGAGACCCAACAGCGCCAGGGACCCAGCATTTT
v_call: TRBV20-1
clone_size: -
d_call: -
j_call: TRBJ1-5

cdr3_aa: CASSSGVIDTGELFF
cdr3_nt: TGTGCCAGCAGTAGCGGGGTCATTGACACCGGGGAGCTGTTTTTT
v_call: TRBV7-9
clone_size: many
d_call: TRBD2
j_call: TRBJ2-2

cdr3_aa: CASSMDSFSGNTIYF
cdr3_nt: TGCGCCAGCAGCATGGACAGCTTCTCTGGAAACACCATATATTTT
v_call: TRBV5-1
clone_size: -
d_call: -
j_call: TRBJ1-3

cdr3_aa: CASSPDGYRNQPQHF
cdr3_nt: TGTGCCAGCAGTCCTGATGGGTATCGCAATCAGCCCCAGCATTTT
v_call: TRBV6-5
clone_size: -
d_call: -
j_call: TRBJ1-5

cdr3_aa: CSAPGLATDTQYF
cdr3_nt: TGCAGTGCCCCGGGACTAGCGACAGATACGCAGTATTTT
v_call: TRBV20-1
clone_size: many
d_call: TRBD2
j_call: TRBJ2-3

cdr3_aa: CASSPPSGRATEQFF
cdr3_nt: TGTGCCAGCAGCCCGCCTAGCGGGAGGGCCACTGAGCAGTTCTTC
v_call: TRBV4-2
clone_size: few
d_call: TRBD2
j_call: TRBJ2-1

cdr3_aa: CASSQSVGTGSYNEQFF
cdr3_nt: TGTGCCAGCAGCCAATCCGTCGGGACAGGATCCTACAATGAGCAGTTCTTC
v_call: TRBV3-1
clone_size: many
d_call: TRBD1
j_call: TRBJ2-1

cdr3_aa: CASSYRLGAGVGETQYF
cdr3_nt: TGTGCCAGCAGCTACCGGCTTGGTGCGGGAGTAGGAGAGACCCAGTACTTC
v_call: TRBV7-9
clone_size: many
d_call: TRBD2
j_call: TRBJ2-5

cdr3_aa: CASSAADSYEQYF
cdr3_nt: TGTGCCAGCAGCGCTGCGGATTCCTACGAGCAGTACTTC
v_call: TRBV13
clone_size: -
d_call: -
j_call: TRBJ2-7

cdr3_aa: CASSLTSSADTQYF
cdr3_nt: TGCGCCAGCAGCTTAACTAGCTCCGCGGATACGCAGTATTTT
v_call: TRBV5-1
clone_size: few
d_call: -
j_call: TRBJ2-3

cdr3_aa: CATSRAPGATTEAFF
cdr3_nt: TGTGCCACCAGCAGAGCCCCGGGCGCGACCACTGAAGCTTTCTTT
v_call: TRBV15
clone_size: -
d_call: -
j_call: TRBJ1-1

cdr3_aa: CASSPATSGRIFKQFF
cdr3_nt: TGTGCCAGCAGTCCCGCGACTAGCGGGAGAATCTTCAAGCAGTTCTTC
v_call: TRBV12-3/TRBV12-4
clone_size: many
d_call: TRBD2
j_call: TRBJ2-1